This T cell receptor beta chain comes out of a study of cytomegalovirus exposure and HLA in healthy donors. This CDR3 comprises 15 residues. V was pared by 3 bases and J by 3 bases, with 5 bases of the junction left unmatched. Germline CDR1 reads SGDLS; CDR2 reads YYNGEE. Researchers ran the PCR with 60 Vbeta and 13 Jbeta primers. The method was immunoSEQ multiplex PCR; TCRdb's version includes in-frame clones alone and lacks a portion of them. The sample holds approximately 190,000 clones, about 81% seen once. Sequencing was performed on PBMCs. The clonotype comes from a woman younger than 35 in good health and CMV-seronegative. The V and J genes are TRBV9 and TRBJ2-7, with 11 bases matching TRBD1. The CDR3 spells CASSAGQGVYYEQYF. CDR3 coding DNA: TGTGCCAGCAGCGCGGGACAGGGGGTGTACTACGAGCAGTACTTC.